A selection of T cell receptor beta chains follows, all from one sample in a study of blood T cell repertoires in COVID-19. Measured with immunoSEQ multiplex PCR; TCRdb has only the in-frame clones, and not every one. The repertoire includes around 400,000 clones, about 90% of them detected once, and more than 1% sits in the top ten. Sequenced sample: peripheral blood. The origin of the receptors is a man aged 35-49 years with acute or convalescent COVID-19. CDR3s leave out the opening cysteine and the closing phenylalanine or tryptophan. D genes are given only for firm matches. Clone size, where shown, is once, few, many, or a class for clones that have expanded.

clone size | J gene | V gene | D gene | CDR3 protein
NA | TRBJ1-2 | TRBV7-3 | NA | ASSLMSAGPPYGYT
few | TRBJ2-7 | TRBV5-5 | TRBD1 | ASSLTDPGQGVSEQY
NA | TRBJ1-1 | TRBV6-5 | TRBD1 | ASRRGQLNPAEAF
NA | TRBJ2-2 | TRBV5-1 | TRBD2 | ASRAGGVTGELF
NA | TRBJ2-3 | TRBV20-1 | NA | SASNSDTQY
NA | TRBJ2-3 | TRBV19 | TRBD2 | ASSIGLAGAGDTQY
NA | TRBJ2-3 | TRBV19 | NA | ASSEGTDTQY
NA | TRBJ1-5 | TRBV19 | TRBD1 | ASRRGQGDQPQH
NA | TRBJ2-3 | TRBV6-5 | NA | ASSDTSLSTDTQY
NA | TRBJ1-3 | TRBV7-9 | NA | ASSLAWGYGNTIY
few | TRBJ2-3 | TRBV20-1 | TRBD2 | SASGAGVGTDTQY
NA | TRBJ1-2 | TRBV28 | NA | ASRRGGRDGYT
NA | TRBJ2-3 | TRBV9 | NA | ASSVGTAGTQY
NA | TRBJ1-6 | TRBV10-1 | NA | ASREQGASPLH
NA | TRBJ2-2 | TRBV9 | NA | ASRPSGGNTGELF
NA | TRBJ2-1 | TRBV5-1 | TRBD2 | ASSSGLAGGVDEQF
NA | TRBJ1-1 | TRBV7-9 | NA | ASSPWGGTEAF
NA | TRBJ2-3 | TRBV28 | NA | ASNVLEVTDTQY
NA | TRBJ2-1 | TRBV11-2 | TRBD2 | ASSFQLAGGAREQF
NA | TRBJ2-2 | TRBV27 | TRBD1 | ASSVQGALNTGELF
NA | TRBJ2-1 | TRBV5-1 | TRBD2 | ASSPRTSGTVGNEQF
NA | TRBJ1-2 | TRBV5-1 | NA | ASSPSGAATVYGYT
once | TRBJ1-5 | TRBV19 | TRBD1 | ASSRQGRDQPQH
NA | TRBJ2-1 | TRBV11-2 | NA | ASSLDRYEQF
NA | TRBJ1-4 | TRBV7-2 | NA | ASSLGRGPTNEKLF
NA | TRBJ1-2 | TRBV25-1 | TRBD1 | ASEWGTAAGVYGYT
few | TRBJ1-2 | TRBV6-2/TRBV6-3 | NA | ASSSMTPTLGYT
NA | TRBJ1-6 | TRBV5-1 | NA | ASSLTKRNSPLH
NA | TRBJ1-2 | TRBV13 | NA | ASIREGNYGYT
NA | TRBJ2-7 | TRBV7-9 | TRBD2 | ASSSRVAGGWQY
NA | TRBJ2-7 | TRBV4-1 | TRBD2 | ASSYGTSGIEQY
NA | TRBJ2-7 | TRBV6-5 | NA | ASQGASLEQY
once | TRBJ1-3 | TRBV30 | TRBD1 | AWGQGSGNTIY
NA | TRBJ1-5 | TRBV11-2 | NA | ASSSAKTDSNQPQH
NA | TRBJ2-2 | TRBV7-6 | TRBD1 | ASSAYRGRAGELF
NA | TRBJ2-7 | TRBV11-1 | NA | ASSLEGVSQEQY
NA | TRBJ2-2 | TRBV4-2 | TRBD2 | ASSQGRLAGANTGELF
NA | TRBJ2-5 | TRBV7-2 | NA | ASSHSAGKGTQY
once | TRBJ2-1 | TRBV19 | TRBD2 | ASKTSGGSYNEQF
NA | TRBJ2-3 | TRBV11-2 | NA | ASSPRQY
NA | TRBJ1-5 | TRBV30 | TRBD1 | AWSGTGLNQPQH
NA | TRBJ2-6 | TRBV6-1 | NA | ASSEAGHLWVSGANVLT
NA | TRBJ1-5 | TRBV24-1 | NA | ATSDAGMSQPQH
NA | TRBJ1-2 | TRBV27 | NA | ASSTGGVENYGYT
NA | TRBJ2-7 | TRBV19 | NA | ASSGTYSYEQY
few | TRBJ1-2 | TRBV28 | NA | ASSLALDAYGYT
NA | TRBJ1-1 | TRBV7-9 | NA | ASSLVSGYTEAF
NA | TRBJ1-5 | TRBV27 | TRBD1 | ASGTGANQPQH
few | TRBJ2-7 | TRBV15 | NA | ATSRGPRGVDEQY
many | TRBJ2-1 | TRBV12-3/TRBV12-4 | TRBD2 | ASGPSGGREQF